This T cell receptor beta chain was identified during a study of T-cell memory formation after mild COVID-19 (TCRdb year 2021). The study in broad terms: TCR sequence clusters from the two donors were found to be largely donor specific. T-cell clones expanding and contracting after mild COVID-19 in a couple of donors were tracked by longitudinal TCRalpha and TCRbeta repertoire sequencing. Two young, previously healthy adult volunteers made up the cohort, one male and one female. The investigation overall reported the following: Contracting CD4+ clones were located mainly in the CM and EM memory subsets, whereas CD8+ clones were found to be enriched in EMRA. Some responding clones were detected in pre-infection memory, which suggested that pre-existing cross-reactive memory T cells had joined the SARS-CoV-2 response. Clones that contracted from day 15 to 85 showed balanced CD4/CD8 phenotypes, whereas a second wave of clones that expanded from day 15 to 37 leaned towards CD4+. SARS-CoV-2 specificity was not confirmed for the second-wave clones peaking on day 37. Only a couple of mild cases were covered in the study, and larger cohorts including severe cases with pre-infection samples were considered necessary.

This clonotype was counted only a few times. It has no known antigen specificity. Base qualities are missing; no much larger clone stands one base away. Ficoll-Paque density gradient centrifugation was the method used to isolate PBMCs. Sequencing instrument: Illumina NovaSeq 6000. cDNA libraries for TCRalpha and TCRbeta were prepared by 5'RACE using constant-segment primers, with sample barcodes and unique molecular identifiers added. Trizol reagent was used to extract RNA from every sample. The libraries were amplified in two PCR steps, and the second step added a second sample barcode and Illumina TruSeq adapters. Libraries were sequenced on an Illumina NovaSeq with 2 x 150 bp paired-end reads. The authors' analysis ran thus. The reads were demultiplexed and collapsed into UMI-guided consensus sequences using migec v1.2.7. Using mixcr v2.1.11, UMI consensuses were aligned to TRA and TRB V and J templates and then assembled into clonotypes. A clonotype was counted as expanded or contracted only if both edgeR and NoisET called the change significant, with noise models trained on biological replicates. edgeR calls used a false discovery rate-adjusted p below 0.01 and a log2 fold-change threshold of 1. As an exploratory analysis of dynamics, PCA with hierarchical clustering was applied to max-normalized trajectories of the 1000 most abundant clonotypes. Separately sequenced CD4+ and CD8+ repertoires were used to assign the CD4 or CD8 phenotype of responding clones. TCRdb applied fastp at Q25 and MiXCR to the public reads, then kept only in-frame beta chains. One record per CDR3 amino acid sequence lists the most common genes and DNA. The V and J calls follow TCRdb's processing rather than the paper's. The sample data list roughly 600,000 distinct CDR3 sequences, and approximately 19% of these were observed just once. More than 10% of the sample is held by the ten biggest clonotypes.

Via the germline V gene (reference sequence), CDR1 is LNHNV and CDR2 YYDKDF. Taken from cysteine to phenylalanine, the CDR3 has 14 residues. Solely the CDR3 DNA is kept, with 42 bases framed from the first base. V gives up 6 bases and J gives up 6 bases, and the segment between their germline ends measures 18 bases. The chain is made from TRBV15 and TRBJ2-7, and TRBD1 may be the D gene, going by 6 matching bases. The sequence derives from an adult woman who had mild COVID-19 (a few samples of this study predate the infection). The sample titles of this study are shuffled in the database, so cell type and time point are left out; the donor was told from shared clones. The specimen sequenced was PBMCs or a T cell subset sorted from them (not recorded which). The CDR3 has the sequence CATRTPRGRGEQYF. The DNA reads TGTGCCACCAGAACGCCCAGGGGAAGAGGCGAGCAGTACTTC.